These 4 T cell receptor beta chains were sequenced from one sample in a study of blood T cell repertoires in COVID-19. Clones were read by immunoSEQ multiplex PCR, and TCRdb kept only the in-frame ones, dropping some. The repertoire consists of 20,000 to 25,000 clones, with around 90% occurring once and the leading ten covering over 25%. What was sequenced was peripheral blood. Receptors originate from a woman aged 70-85 years with active COVID-19.

The chain recombines TRBV20-1 with TRBJ2-1, with D unresolved. Trimming pared 3 bases from V and 7 bases from J, leaving 7 bases between. The germline gives CDR1 DFQATT, CDR2 SNEGSKA (reference sequence). This CDR3 spans 11 amino acids. The CDR3 sequence is CSARSDNEQFF. DNA for the CDR3: TGCAGTGCTAGGTCAGATAATGAGCAGTTCTTC.

The genes are TRBV18 and TRBJ1-1; 9 bases agree with TRBD1. The CDR3 spans 15 residues. The V gene's germline CDR1 is KGHSH and CDR2 LQKENI. J gave up 2 bases and V 0 bases, and 1 base lay outside the gene matches. The CDR3, as DNA: TGTGCCAGCTCACCACCGGGACAGGGTAACACTGAAGCTTTCTTT. Protein sequence: CASSPPGQGNTEAFF.

This rearrangement joins TRBV7-9 to TRBJ2-3, with D possibly TRBD2 on 7 matching bases. Trimming stripped 0 bases from V and 3 bases from J, with 13 bases between. This CDR3 is built from 16 residues. The germline gives CDR1 SEHNR, CDR2 FQNEAQ (reference sequence). As DNA, the CDR3 is TGTGCCAGCAGCTTAGCCGGTAGGGGGGGTACAGATACGCAGTATTTT. It yields the protein CASSLAGRGGTDTQYF. The whole variable domain, filled in from reference TRBV7-9 and TRBJ2-3, reads DTGVSQNPRHKITKRGQNVTFRCDPISEHNRLYWYRQTLGQGPEFLTYFQNEAQLEKSRLLSDRFSAERPKGSFSTLEIQRTEQGDSAMYLCASSLAGRGGTDTQYFGPGTRLTVL.

This clone appeared a single time. This chain joins TRBV11-2 and TRBJ2-5; TRBD1 matches at 9 bases. After removal of 6 bases from V and 3 bases from J, the junction contained 5 bases not matched to a gene. The CDR3 is 14 amino acids. Germline assignment: CDR1 SGHAT and CDR2 FQNNGV. This chain's CDR3 is CASSRDRVEETQYF. In nucleotides, the CDR3 is TGTGCCAGCAGTCGGGACAGGGTGGAAGAGACCCAGTACTTC.